This T cell receptor beta chain derives from a study of cytomegalovirus exposure and HLA in healthy donors. Broader study findings: HLA allele associations emerged for fewer than 20,000 TCR beta sequences in a later analysis, at 0.05 false discovery rate. A later analysis found most CMV-associated TCR beta chains apparently HLA-restricted.

PCR primers comprised 60 Vbeta and 13 Jbeta primers. This table comes from immunoSEQ multiplex PCR, and its TCRdb copy is limited to in-frame clones, with some not included. The sample has fewer than 200,000 clones; about 9% are singletons. Only a few counts were recorded for this clone. What it binds is not known. This TCR was recovered from a woman aged 30 to 39 in good health and CMV-seropositive. The sample taken for sequencing was PBMCs.

The DNA for the CDR3 is TGCGCCAGCAGCTTGGAATCGGGACAGGGGTACGAGCAGTACTTC. It translates to CASSLESGQGYEQYF. The chain uses TRBV5-1 and TRBJ2-7; 10 nucleotides agree with TRBD1. CDR1 and CDR2 from the germline V gene are SGHRS and YFSETQ. Unmatched junction bases numbered 4, after V lost 0 bases and J lost 4 bases. This CDR3 comprises 15 residues.